This entry features one T cell receptor beta chain sequence. What it binds is not known. The CDR3 runs to 14 residues. Germline V gives CDR1 SGHDT, CDR2 YYEEEE. V trimming: 6 bases; J trimming: 7 bases; junction bases outside the gene matches: 7. The repertoire was sequenced with immunoSEQ multiplex PCR; TCRdb's copy has only in-frame clones and lacks some. Here the sample spans roughly 45,000 clones, approximately 84% being singletons. Exclusion applied to patients with autoimmune disease history or systemic immunosuppression. Blood draws occurred at baseline, cycle 4 day 1, and cycle 7 day 1. These data are taken from a study of OX40 agonist ivuxolimab in advanced cancers. Study summary: Partial responses occurred in Three dose-escalation patients, one with hepatocellular carcinoma and two with cutaneous melanoma. General study findings and limits: Among T cells, CD8+ cells averaged more expanded clones than CD4+ cells.

The source was CD4+ or CD8+ T cells sorted from blood, collected in a trial of the OX40 agonist ivuxolimab. The gene calls are TRBV5-6 and TRBJ2-1, with 10 bases lining up with TRBD2. The TCR sequence derives from an adult with an advanced solid tumor such as melanoma, head and neck, liver or kidney cancer. CDR3 loop: CASTLAGAENEQFF. DNA of the CDR3: TGTGCCAGCACCCTAGCGGGAGCGGAGAATGAGCAGTTCTTC.